A selection of T cell receptor beta chains follows, all from one sample in a study of shared clonotypes between healthy human individuals. Assay used: immunoSEQ multiplex PCR; TCRdb lists only in-frame clones, some missing. The sample has hundreds of thousands of clones; just over 90% are singletons. The sample taken for sequencing was naive CD8+ T cells sorted from blood. The receptors were gathered from a man between 25 and 39 years old in good health. Both conserved end residues are part of each CDR3. Fields, in order: J gene, clone size, D gene, CDR3 length, V gene, CDR3 protein, CDR3 DNA. A D gene is named only where the DNA matches it firmly. A row's size may be missing; if present it is once, few, many or a size class.

j_gene: TRBJ1-5; abundance: -; d_gene: -; len: 14; v_gene: TRBV5-4; CDR3aa: CASSQLQGNQPQHF; CDR3nt: TGCGCCAGCAGCCAACTACAGGGAAACCAGCCCCAGCATTTT
j_gene: TRBJ2-7; abundance: -; d_gene: TRBD1; len: 14; v_gene: TRBV6-6; CDR3aa: CASSGTGYAYEQYF; CDR3nt: TGTGCCAGCAGCGGGACAGGGTATGCCTACGAGCAGTACTTC
j_gene: TRBJ1-2; abundance: few; d_gene: -; len: 11; v_gene: TRBV28; CDR3aa: CASRQDYGYTF; CDR3nt: TGTGCCAGCAGGCAGGACTATGGCTACACCTTC
j_gene: TRBJ2-3; abundance: -; d_gene: TRBD2; len: 15; v_gene: TRBV5-1; CDR3aa: CASSFGSGSWDTQYF; CDR3nt: TGCGCCAGCAGCTTCGGGAGCGGGAGTTGGGATACGCAGTATTTT
j_gene: TRBJ1-5; abundance: -; d_gene: -; len: 15; v_gene: TRBV7-2; CDR3aa: CASRHMVGNNQPQHF; CDR3nt: TGTGCCAGCAGACACATGGTGGGTAACAATCAGCCCCAGCATTTT
j_gene: TRBJ2-7; abundance: -; d_gene: -; len: 12; v_gene: TRBV5-1; CDR3aa: CASQGGAYEQYF; CDR3nt: TGCGCCAGCCAGGGGGGCGCCTACGAGCAGTACTTC
j_gene: TRBJ2-2; abundance: -; d_gene: -; len: 14; v_gene: TRBV13; CDR3aa: CASSLYTGTGELFF; CDR3nt: TGTGCCAGCAGCTTATATACAGGCACCGGGGAGCTGTTTTTT
j_gene: TRBJ2-2; abundance: -; d_gene: TRBD2; len: 18; v_gene: TRBV7-2; CDR3aa: CASSLDLLAGDGTGELFF; CDR3nt: TGTGCCAGCAGCTTAGATCTGCTAGCGGGAGACGGGACCGGGGAGCTGTTTTTT
j_gene: TRBJ1-2; abundance: -; d_gene: -; len: 19; v_gene: TRBV12-2; CDR3aa: CATHPNSPRMGARDYGYTF; CDR3nt: TGTGCAACTCACCCTAACTCCCCACGGATGGGGGCCAGGGACTATGGCTACACCTTC
j_gene: TRBJ2-4; abundance: -; d_gene: TRBD1; len: 15; v_gene: TRBV2; CDR3aa: CASDWTGGAKNIQYF; CDR3nt: TGTGCCAGCGATTGGACAGGCGGTGCCAAAAACATTCAGTACTTC
j_gene: TRBJ2-3; abundance: once; d_gene: -; len: 13; v_gene: TRBV29-1; CDR3aa: CSVLLAETDTQYF; CDR3nt: TGCAGCGTTCTTCTAGCCGAGACAGATACGCAGTATTTT
j_gene: TRBJ2-5; abundance: -; d_gene: -; len: 11; v_gene: TRBV2; CDR3aa: CASSDWETQYF; CDR3nt: TGTGCCAGCAGTGATTGGGAGACCCAGTACTTC
j_gene: TRBJ2-2; abundance: once; d_gene: TRBD2; len: 15; v_gene: TRBV7-6; CDR3aa: CASSPSGRDTGELFF; CDR3nt: TGTGCCAGCAGCCCTAGCGGGAGGGACACCGGGGAGCTGTTTTTT
j_gene: TRBJ2-7; abundance: -; d_gene: TRBD2; len: 15; v_gene: TRBV7-6; CDR3aa: CASSRSGLAGYEQYF; CDR3nt: TGTGCCAGCAGCCGTTCGGGACTAGCGGGATACGAGCAGTACTTC
j_gene: TRBJ2-7; abundance: -; d_gene: -; len: 11; v_gene: TRBV27; CDR3aa: CASRGSYEQYF; CDR3nt: TGTGCCAGCAGGGGCTCCTACGAGCAGTACTTC
j_gene: TRBJ1-2; abundance: -; d_gene: -; len: 15; v_gene: TRBV6-1; CDR3aa: CASSLSPEGNYGYTF; CDR3nt: TGTGCCAGCAGCCTCTCCCCGGAGGGGAACTATGGCTACACCTTC
j_gene: TRBJ1-2; abundance: -; d_gene: -; len: 16; v_gene: TRBV6-5; CDR3aa: CASSSLEEATNYGYTF; CDR3nt: TGTGCCAGCAGTTCCCTTGAGGAGGCTACTAACTATGGCTACACCTTC
j_gene: TRBJ1-2; abundance: -; d_gene: TRBD1; len: 14; v_gene: TRBV5-1; CDR3aa: CASSPGQENYGYTF; CDR3nt: TGCGCCAGCAGCCCAGGACAGGAAAACTATGGCTACACCTTC
j_gene: TRBJ2-7; abundance: -; d_gene: TRBD2; len: 14; v_gene: TRBV5-6; CDR3aa: CASSSSGRIYEQYF; CDR3nt: TGTGCCAGCAGCTCTAGCGGGAGAATCTACGAGCAGTACTTC
j_gene: TRBJ2-5; abundance: -; d_gene: -; len: 14; v_gene: TRBV28; CDR3aa: CASSLRGVVETQYF; CDR3nt: TGTGCCAGCAGTTTGAGGGGGGTTGTGGAGACCCAGTACTTC
j_gene: TRBJ2-7; abundance: -; d_gene: TRBD2; len: 14; v_gene: TRBV14; CDR3aa: CASNPGLAGHEQYF; CDR3nt: TGTGCCAGCAACCCGGGACTAGCGGGACACGAGCAGTACTTC
j_gene: TRBJ2-5; abundance: -; d_gene: -; len: 13; v_gene: TRBV29-1; CDR3aa: CSVVDREVETQYF; CDR3nt: TGCAGCGTTGTTGACAGAGAGGTAGAGACCCAGTACTTC
j_gene: TRBJ2-7; abundance: few; d_gene: -; len: 13; v_gene: TRBV7-9; CDR3aa: CASTGEWDHEQYF; CDR3nt: TGTGCCAGCACCGGAGAGTGGGACCACGAGCAGTACTTC
j_gene: TRBJ2-5; abundance: -; d_gene: TRBD2; len: 15; v_gene: TRBV7-6; CDR3aa: CASSLTPLAGETQYF; CDR3nt: TGTGCCAGCAGCTTAACCCCACTAGCGGGAGAGACCCAGTACTTC
j_gene: TRBJ2-1; abundance: -; d_gene: TRBD2; len: 14; v_gene: TRBV9; CDR3aa: CASSREGAYNEQFF; CDR3nt: TGTGCCAGCAGCCGGGAGGGAGCCTACAATGAGCAGTTCTTC
j_gene: TRBJ2-3; abundance: -; d_gene: -; len: 15; v_gene: TRBV12-1; CDR3aa: CASSSSGSSTDTQYF; CDR3nt: TGTGCCAGCAGCTCGTCAGGGTCGAGCACAGATACGCAGTATTTT
j_gene: TRBJ2-1; abundance: -; d_gene: -; len: 15; v_gene: TRBV6-4; CDR3aa: CASSQTGRDYNEQFF; CDR3nt: TGTGCCAGCAGTCAGACCGGCCGAGATTACAATGAGCAGTTCTTC
j_gene: TRBJ1-5; abundance: -; d_gene: -; len: 15; v_gene: TRBV7-9; CDR3aa: CASSPAGTSNQPQHF; CDR3nt: TGTGCCAGCAGCCCCGCCGGGACTAGCAATCAGCCCCAGCATTTT
j_gene: TRBJ2-3; abundance: -; d_gene: -; len: 15; v_gene: TRBV5-1; CDR3aa: CASIQTGARTDTQYF; CDR3nt: TGCGCCAGCATCCAGACCGGGGCTAGGACAGATACGCAGTATTTT
j_gene: TRBJ2-7; abundance: -; d_gene: TRBD2; len: 15; v_gene: TRBV27; CDR3aa: CASSWGLARTYEQYF; CDR3nt: TGTGCCAGCAGTTGGGGACTAGCGAGAACCTACGAGCAGTACTTC
j_gene: TRBJ2-7; abundance: -; d_gene: TRBD1; len: 13; v_gene: TRBV6-1; CDR3aa: CASSAGQGWEQYF; CDR3nt: TGTGCCAGCAGTGCGGGACAGGGGTGGGAGCAGTACTTC
j_gene: TRBJ2-1; abundance: -; d_gene: TRBD2; len: 14; v_gene: TRBV7-9; CDR3aa: CASSPAGVVYEQFF; CDR3nt: TGTGCCAGCAGCCCGGCGGGAGTGGTCTATGAGCAGTTCTTC
j_gene: TRBJ2-2; abundance: -; d_gene: -; len: 14; v_gene: TRBV5-5; CDR3aa: CASSLDWNTGELFF; CDR3nt: TGTGCCAGCAGCTTGGACTGGAACACCGGGGAGCTGTTTTTT
j_gene: TRBJ1-4; abundance: once; d_gene: -; len: 14; v_gene: TRBV9; CDR3aa: CASSVAGGSEKLFF; CDR3nt: TGTGCCAGCAGCGTAGCGGGGGGGAGTGAAAAACTGTTTTTT
j_gene: TRBJ2-1; abundance: -; d_gene: TRBD2; len: 15; v_gene: TRBV10-1; CDR3aa: CASSEGLAGGDEQFF; CDR3nt: TGCGCCAGCAGTGAAGGGCTAGCGGGAGGTGATGAGCAGTTCTTC
j_gene: TRBJ1-3; abundance: -; d_gene: -; len: 13; v_gene: TRBV28; CDR3aa: CASSVYSGNTIYF; CDR3nt: TGTGCCAGCAGTGTCTATTCTGGAAACACCATATATTTT
j_gene: TRBJ1-4; abundance: -; d_gene: -; len: 14; v_gene: TRBV4-1; CDR3aa: CASSHRTTSPELFF; CDR3nt: TGCGCCAGCAGCCATAGGACAACCTCTCCTGAACTGTTTTTT
j_gene: TRBJ2-2; abundance: -; d_gene: TRBD2; len: 16; v_gene: TRBV9; CDR3aa: CASSVFSGINTGELFF; CDR3nt: TGTGCCAGCAGCGTATTTAGCGGGATTAACACCGGGGAGCTGTTTTTT
j_gene: TRBJ1-1; abundance: -; d_gene: -; len: 13; v_gene: TRBV6-4; CDR3aa: CASSFQVNTEAFF; CDR3nt: TGTGCCAGCAGCTTCCAGGTGAACACTGAAGCTTTCTTT
j_gene: TRBJ2-5; abundance: -; d_gene: -; len: 11; v_gene: TRBV9; CDR3aa: CASRERETQYF; CDR3nt: TGTGCCAGCAGGGAGCGGGAGACCCAGTACTTC
j_gene: TRBJ2-3; abundance: -; d_gene: -; len: 15; v_gene: TRBV7-9; CDR3aa: CASSLEGAVTDTQYF; CDR3nt: TGTGCCAGCAGCTTAGAAGGGGCCGTCACAGATACGCAGTATTTT
j_gene: TRBJ1-1; abundance: -; d_gene: -; len: 15; v_gene: TRBV2; CDR3aa: CASSEVEIANTEAFF; CDR3nt: TGTGCCAGCAGTGAAGTGGAGATTGCGAACACTGAAGCTTTCTTT
j_gene: TRBJ2-2; abundance: -; d_gene: -; len: 13; v_gene: TRBV27; CDR3aa: CASSFGSTGELFF; CDR3nt: TGTGCCAGCAGTTTTGGTAGCACCGGGGAGCTGTTTTTT
j_gene: TRBJ2-1; abundance: -; d_gene: -; len: 11; v_gene: TRBV20-1; CDR3aa: CSVESYNEQFF; CDR3nt: TGCAGTGTCGAAAGCTACAATGAGCAGTTCTTC
j_gene: TRBJ1-2; abundance: -; d_gene: -; len: 14; v_gene: TRBV30; CDR3aa: CAWSIQGGNYGYTF; CDR3nt: TGTGCCTGGAGTATTCAGGGAGGTAACTATGGCTACACCTTC
j_gene: TRBJ2-1; abundance: -; d_gene: TRBD2; len: 16; v_gene: TRBV11-3; CDR3aa: CASSPTGNGRVNEQFF; CDR3nt: TGTGCCAGCAGCCCAACGGGGAACGGGAGGGTTAATGAGCAGTTCTTC
j_gene: TRBJ2-7; abundance: -; d_gene: -; len: 15; v_gene: TRBV18; CDR3aa: CASSPRRTEYYEQYF; CDR3nt: TGTGCCAGCTCACCCCGACGGACAGAGTACTACGAGCAGTACTTC
j_gene: TRBJ2-5; abundance: once; d_gene: -; len: 15; v_gene: TRBV7-3; CDR3aa: CASSLRGRGPETQYF; CDR3nt: TGTGCCAGCAGCTTAAGGGGCAGGGGACCAGAGACCCAGTACTTC
j_gene: TRBJ2-3; abundance: once; d_gene: TRBD1; len: 14; v_gene: TRBV30; CDR3aa: CAWGQGLFTDTQYF; CDR3nt: TGTGCCTGGGGACAGGGTTTGTTTACAGATACGCAGTATTTT
j_gene: TRBJ2-7; abundance: -; d_gene: TRBD2; len: 16; v_gene: TRBV29-1; CDR3aa: CSVEDHRGVTSYEQYF; CDR3nt: TGCAGCGTTGAAGATCACCGGGGGGTCACCTCCTACGAGCAGTACTTC
j_gene: TRBJ2-1; abundance: -; d_gene: TRBD2; len: 16; v_gene: TRBV18; CDR3aa: CASSPSELASYNEQFF; CDR3nt: TGTGCCAGCTCACCAAGTGAACTAGCGTCCTACAATGAGCAGTTCTTC
j_gene: TRBJ2-1; abundance: -; d_gene: TRBD2; len: 15; v_gene: TRBV9; CDR3aa: CASSPSGRVVNEQFF; CDR3nt: TGTGCCAGCAGCCCGAGCGGGAGAGTGGTTAATGAGCAGTTCTTC
j_gene: TRBJ2-7; abundance: -; d_gene: TRBD1; len: 14; v_gene: TRBV30; CDR3aa: CAWSSGQVLYEQYF; CDR3nt: TGTGCCTGGAGCTCGGGACAGGTCCTCTACGAGCAGTACTTC
j_gene: TRBJ1-2; abundance: -; d_gene: TRBD1; len: 15; v_gene: TRBV7-7; CDR3aa: CASSLSGGRDYGYTF; CDR3nt: TGTGCTAGCAGCTTATCAGGGGGCAGGGACTATGGCTACACCTTC
j_gene: TRBJ1-3; abundance: -; d_gene: -; len: 14; v_gene: TRBV5-5; CDR3aa: CASSLWGAGNTIYF; CDR3nt: TGTGCCAGCAGCTTGTGGGGCGCTGGAAACACCATATATTTT
j_gene: TRBJ2-1; abundance: -; d_gene: -; len: 15; v_gene: TRBV7-9; CDR3aa: CASSLPQSSYNEQFF; CDR3nt: TGTGCCAGCAGCCTTCCCCAGAGCTCCTACAATGAGCAGTTCTTC
j_gene: TRBJ1-2; abundance: -; d_gene: TRBD1; len: 12; v_gene: TRBV27; CDR3aa: CASRTGVSGYTF; CDR3nt: TGTGCCAGCAGAACAGGGGTTAGTGGCTACACCTTC
j_gene: TRBJ2-5; abundance: -; d_gene: TRBD1; len: 15; v_gene: TRBV25-1; CDR3aa: CASRRGQGALETQYF; CDR3nt: TGTGCCAGCAGGCGGGGACAGGGGGCATTGGAGACCCAGTACTTC